The 32 T cell receptor beta chains below come from one sample, sequenced in a study of cytomegalovirus exposure and HLA in healthy donors. The study ran its PCR with 60 Vbeta and 13 Jbeta primers. TCRdb keeps only in-frame clones here, not all; method: immunoSEQ multiplex PCR. The data hold about 78,000 clones, with around 70% observed a single time. The specimen was PBMCs. Receptor source: a woman in her thirties or forties in good health and CMV-seropositive.

The rearrangement joins TRBV7-2 to TRBJ2-1; the match to TRBD2 covers 8 bases. This CDR3 comprises 16 residues. Germline lookup yields CDR1 SGHTA and CDR2 FQGNSA. With V trimmed by 2 bases and J by 8 bases, 11 bases remained unmatched. The CDR3 DNA is TGTGCCAGCAGCTTATTACCGGGACTAGAGCGGGATGAGCAGTTCTTC. Translation: CASSLLPGLERDEQFF.

The CDR3 bases are TGCGCCAGCAGTGGGACGGGGTCCCACGAGCAGTACTTC. Translating it yields CASSGTGSHEQYF. The V gene is TRBV10-1, the J gene TRBJ2-7, with a weak D call TRBD2 (5 bases). With 4 bases removed from V and 5 bases from J, the gap between germline ends came to 12 bases. CDR1 is WNHNN and CDR2 is SYGVQD in the germline V gene (reference sequence). This CDR3 has 13 residues.

The J gene is TRBJ2-5, the V gene TRBV30; D not certain. Germline CDR1 reads GTSNPN; CDR2 reads SVGIG (reference sequence). This CDR3 comprises 14 residues. Trimming shortened V by 0 bases and J by 5 bases, and 13 bases separated the two germline ends. The CDR3: CAWSVGAFGETQYF. In nucleotides, the CDR3 is TGTGCCTGGAGTGTTGGAGCGTTCGGGGAGACCCAGTACTTC.

The chain combines TRBV28 with TRBJ2-3; possibly TRBD2 for D (6 bases). V was pared by 5 bases and J by 0 bases, with 12 bases between. Germline assignment: CDR1 MDHEN and CDR2 SYDVKM. CDR3 length: 15 residues. CDR3 region: CASSLPGASTDTQYF. DNA for the CDR3: TGTGCCAGCAGTCTCCCGGGAGCTAGCACAGATACGCAGTATTTT.

The chain has TRBV30 and TRBJ2-3; 10 nucleotides line up with TRBD2. The J segment lost 3 bases and the V segment lost 2 bases, leaving 11 bases of the junction unmatched. The CDR3 is 17 amino acids. Germline loops: CDR1 GTSNPN, CDR2 SVGIG (reference sequence). The CDR3 sequence: CAWSPSPGLATTDTQYF. Written as DNA, the CDR3 is TGTGCCTGGAGTCCTTCACCGGGACTAGCGACTACAGATACGCAGTATTTT.

CDR3 DNA sequence: TGTGCCAGCAATCCGATCCGCCGGGACAAAGACGAGCAGTACTTC. Translating gives CASNPIRRDKDEQYF. V usage is TRBV28 and J usage is TRBJ2-7; maybe TRBD1 (6 bases). CDR3 length: 15 amino acids. The germline gives CDR1 MDHEN, CDR2 SYDVKM. The V end was cut by 7 bases, the J end by 5 bases, with 21 bases between.

The V and J genes are TRBV6-1 and TRBJ2-7, with TRBD1 as a possible D gene (5 bases). Germline assignment: CDR1 MNHNS and CDR2 SASEGT. This CDR3 comprises 14 residues. V was shortened by 4 bases and J by 3 bases, with 13 bases between the two germline ends. The CDR3 reads CASSADRSRYEQYF. The CDR3 bases are TGTGCCAGCAGTGCTGACAGATCACGCTACGAGCAGTACTTC.

This sequence joins TRBV10-3 and TRBJ2-3; 9 positions agree with TRBD2. The junction had 9 bases not matched to a gene; V was cut back by 10 bases and J by 4 bases. This CDR3 has 14 amino acids. The germline gives CDR1 ENHRY, CDR2 SYGVKD. As DNA, the CDR3 is TGTGCCACCATTAGCGGGAGCGGGGCAGATACGCAGTATTTT. Encoded protein: CATISGSGADTQYF.

This sequence joins TRBV6-6 and TRBJ2-7; 7 bases agree with TRBD2. Losses at the gene ends were 10 bases for V and 3 bases for J; bases not matched to a gene: 12. Germline CDR1 and CDR2: MNHNY and SVGAGI (reference sequence). CDR3 length: 14 amino acids. The CDR3 protein is CATRGLGGDYEQYF. CDR3 DNA sequence: TGTGCCACCAGAGGATTGGGGGGGGACTACGAGCAGTACTTC.

This clone was detected only a few times. The V and J genes are TRBV4-3 and TRBJ2-7; 9 bases map to TRBD1. Trimming cost V 0 bases and J 3 bases; bases outside gene matches: 3. Germline CDR1 and CDR2: LGHNA and YSLEER. The CDR3 covers 15 residues. This chain's CDR3 is CASSQEQGAYYEQYF. The CDR3 region has the DNA TGCGCCAGCAGCCAAGAACAGGGGGCTTACTACGAGCAGTACTTC.

The J gene is TRBJ2-5, the V gene TRBV15; weak D call: TRBD2 (7 bases). CDR3 length: 15 residues. CDR1 is LNHNV and CDR2 is YYDKDF in the germline V gene (reference sequence). The V and J ends lost 3 bases and 5 bases respectively, with 16 bases between them. The CDR3 is CATSRRGGAGETQYF. DNA of the CDR3: TGTGCCACCAGCAGGAGAGGGGGGGCCGGGGAGACCCAGTACTTC.

This clone was recorded a few times. This chain joins TRBV7-3 and TRBJ1-1; perhaps TRBD1 as D (5 bases). The CDR3 is 15 amino acids. V lost 4 bases and J 4 bases, leaving 16 bases between the germline ends. Germline V gene data show CDR1 as SGHTA and CDR2 as FQGTGA. CDR3 nucleotides: TGTGCCAGCAGCTCGTCCCAGGGTGTAAGCACTGAAGCTTTCTTT. The encoded protein is CASSSSQGVSTEAFF. Full variable domain (outside the CDR3, taken from reference TRBV7-3 and TRBJ1-1): GAGVSQTPSNKVTEKGKYVELRCDPISGHTALYWYRQSLGQGPEFLIYFQGTGAADDSGLPNDRFFAVRPEGSVSTLKIQRTERGDSAVYLCASSSSQGVSTEAFFGQGTRLTVV.

J is TRBJ2-7 and V is TRBV20-1, with 7 bases fitting TRBD2. V lost 6 bases and J lost 3; bases outside the gene matches: 2. This CDR3 is 11 amino acids long. Germline CDR1 DFQATT, CDR2 SNEGSKA (reference sequence). CDR3 loop: CSAPSGYEQYF. In DNA form, the CDR3 reads TGCAGTGCGCCTAGCGGCTACGAGCAGTACTTC.

V and J are TRBV25-1 and TRBJ1-2, with D tentatively TRBD1 (6 bases). The CDR3 sequence is 12 residues long. Germline values: CDR1 MGHDK, CDR2 SYGVNS. V lost 3 bases to trimming and J lost 7 bases, with 9 bases between them. CDR3 coding DNA: TGTGCCAGCAGTGAGTACAGGGCTGGCTACACCTTC. This gives the protein CASSEYRAGYTF.

The chain recombines TRBV4-1 with TRBJ2-1; D is possibly TRBD1 (6 bases). From germline, CDR1 is MGHRA and CDR2 YSYEKL. Trimming left V 3 bases short and J 2 bases short, with 11 bases between. The CDR3 has 15 amino acids. CDR3 coding DNA: TGCGCCAGCAGCCAGGTCAACAGGGCCTACAATGAGCAGTTCTTC. Its protein product is CASSQVNRAYNEQFF.

V gene TRBV25-1 combines with J gene TRBJ2-6; TRBD1 agrees at 12 bases. Germline-derived CDR1 and CDR2 are MGHDK and SYGVNS. This CDR3 contains 18 residues. The V gene end was trimmed by 4 bases and the J gene end by 0 bases; junction bases not matched to a gene: 4. CDR3 coding DNA: TGTGCCAGCAGTGTCCCGGGACAGGGGGCCTCTGGGGCCAACGTCCTGACTTTC. As protein: CASSVPGQGASGANVLTF.

The chain recombines TRBV5-4 with TRBJ1-2; 7 positions agree with TRBD1. The V and J ends lost 5 bases and 6 bases, in that order; junction bases with no gene match: 4. Germline-derived CDR1 and CDR2 are SGHNT and YYREEE (reference sequence). The CDR3 has 12 amino acids. The CDR3 DNA reads as TGTGCCAGCAGTTTTGACAGGGATGGCTACACCTTC. Its translation is CASSFDRDGYTF.

The chain combines TRBV4-2 with TRBJ2-7; D is possibly TRBD2 (6 bases). The CDR3 loop spans 16 amino acids. Trimming cost V 2 bases and J 0 bases, with 14 bases left between them. Per the germline V gene, CDR1 is LGHNA and CDR2 is YNFKEQ. The chain's CDR3 is CASSQLSSVSSYEQYF. The CDR3 DNA is TGTGCCAGCAGCCAACTTTCTAGCGTAAGCTCCTACGAGCAGTACTTC.

Many counts were recorded for this clone. This chain connects TRBV19 to TRBJ1-1, with a weak D call TRBD1 (6 bases). The ends were cut back, 7 bases at V and 1 base at J, with 16 bases in the middle. The germline gives CDR1 LNHDA, CDR2 SQIVND (reference sequence). This CDR3 region has 15 residues. CDR3 sequence reads: CASKPTGRENTEAFF. DNA for the CDR3: TGTGCCAGTAAGCCTACAGGGAGAGAGAACACTGAAGCTTTCTTT.

This clone was detected once. The chain recombines TRBV18 with TRBJ2-3; D is possibly TRBD1 (6 bases). Looked up from germline, CDR1 is KGHSH and CDR2 is LQKENI. Trimming removed 3 bases at V and 1 base at J, with 11 bases between. The CDR3 has 15 residues. This CDR3 reads CASSPDSLGTDTQYF. CDR3 nucleotides: TGTGCCAGCTCACCGGACAGCTTGGGCACAGATACGCAGTATTTT.

The V and J genes are TRBV27 and TRBJ2-4; D remains ambiguous. The CDR3 length is 16 residues. Trimming cost V 4 bases and J 0 bases, with 13 bases left between them. CDR1 is MNHEY and CDR2 is SMNVEV in the germline V gene (reference sequence). The CDR3: CASSSPLTQAKNIQYF. DNA for the CDR3: TGTGCCAGCAGTTCGCCTTTGACACAAGCCAAAAACATTCAGTACTTC.

This chain uses TRBV28 with TRBJ1-2, with TRBD1 matching over 9 bases. The V segment lost 6 bases and the J segment 4 bases; nucleotides outside the gene matches: 12. The CDR3 is 16 amino acids. CDR1 is MDHEN, CDR2 SYDVKM, per germline. The CDR3 is CASRPQGAGRRYGYTF. The CDR3 DNA is TGTGCCAGCAGACCACAGGGGGCCGGACGCCGCTATGGCTACACCTTC.

The chain links TRBV19 to TRBJ1-1, with D tentatively TRBD1 (6 bases). Germline V gene data show CDR1 as LNHDA and CDR2 as SQIVND (reference sequence). The CDR3 length is 13 residues. Trimming took off 7 bases at V and 5 bases at J, with 14 bases between the two ends. This CDR3 is CASTFSRGTEAFF. CDR3 bases: TGTGCCAGTACTTTCAGTAGGGGGACTGAAGCTTTCTTT. Based on the CDR3 plus reference TRBV19 and TRBJ1-1, the full variable domain is DGGITQSPKYLFRKEGQNVTLSCEQNLNHDAMYWYRQDPGQGLRLIYYSQIVNDFQKGDIAEGYSVSREKKESFPLTVTSAQKNPTAFYLCASTFSRGTEAFFGQGTRLTVV.

This clone was counted a single time. The rearrangement links TRBV28 to TRBJ2-7; 9 bases match TRBD1. The trim removed 2 bases at V and 3 bases at J, leaving 8 bases unmatched. Germline CDR1 MDHEN, CDR2 SYDVKM. The CDR3 loop spans 16 amino acids. The CDR3 DNA is TGTGCCAGCAGTTTAATCGGGACAGGGCGCGACTACGAGCAGTACTTC. Residues: CASSLIGTGRDYEQYF.

The gene calls are TRBV2 and TRBJ2-5, with 7 positions matching TRBD1. Germline CDR1 SNHLY, CDR2 FYNNEI. V dropped 6 bases and J dropped 5; count of bases not matched to a gene: 6. The CDR3 is 13 residues long. Here the CDR3 reads CASRYQGVETQYF. The CDR3 bases are TGTGCCAGCAGATACCAGGGGGTGGAGACCCAGTACTTC.

The chain carries TRBV5-4 and TRBJ2-3; 9 bases match TRBD1. CDR1 is SGHNT, CDR2 YYREEE, per germline (reference sequence). Trimming removed 4 bases from V and 4 bases from J; junction bases left unmatched: 4. The CDR3 sequence is 14 residues long. The CDR3 DNA reads as TGTGCCAGCAGCCTCGGGACAGGGTCAGATACGCAGTATTTT. It encodes CASSLGTGSDTQYF.

This clone was seen more than once but under ten times. The rearrangement uses TRBV6-5 and TRBJ2-5; D gene ambiguous. The end of the DNA is better explained by TRBJ2-7, so the J call may be wrong. The CDR3 runs 15 residues. Germline CDR1 reads MNHEY; CDR2 reads SVGAGI. The CDR3 spells CASSYASDPSYEQYF. The CDR3 DNA is TGTGCCAGCAGTTACGCAAGCGATCCTTCCTACGAGCAGTACTTC.

The genes are TRBV12-5 and TRBJ2-7; possible D gene TRBD1, 5 bases. The CDR3 totals 14 residues. Germline V CDR1 and CDR2: LGHNT, FRNRAP. V lost 1 base, J lost 1 base, and 8 bases lay in between. This CDR3 reads CASGLGRQSYEQYF. CDR3 nucleotides: TGTGCTAGTGGTTTGGGCCGACAGTCCTACGAGCAGTACTTC. Complete variable domain (other parts from reference TRBV12-5 and TRBJ2-7): DARVTQTPRHKVTEMGQEVTMRCQPILGHNTVFWYRQTMMQGLELLAYFRNRAPLDDSGMPKDRFSAEMPDATLATLKIQPSEPRDSAVYFCASGLGRQSYEQYFGPGTRLTVT.

The chain uses TRBV7-6 and TRBJ1-5; TRBD1 matches at 11 bases. The CDR3 runs 17 residues. The germline gives CDR1 SGHVS, CDR2 FNYEAQ. V lost 5 bases to trimming and J lost 1 base; unmatched junction nucleotides: 7. The CDR3 reads CASSPGQGARSNQPQHF. The CDR3 DNA reads TGTGCCAGCAGCCCAGGACAGGGGGCAAGGAGCAATCAGCCCCAGCATTTT.

The V gene is TRBV19, the J gene TRBJ2-1; 10 positions match TRBD2. The CDR3 sequence is 16 residues long. Unmatched junction bases numbered 4, after V lost 1 base and J lost 4 bases. Per the germline V gene, CDR1 is LNHDA and CDR2 is SQIVND (reference sequence). CDR3 coding DNA: TGTGCCAGTAGTATAGCTAGACTAGCGGGTTACAATGAGCAGTTCTTC. This codes for CASSIARLAGYNEQFF.

This clone appeared once. The V gene is TRBV7-2, the J gene TRBJ2-7; TRBD1 might be the D (6 bases). V lost 6 bases and J 1 base, leaving 25 bases between the germline ends. Germline CDR1 and CDR2: SGHTA and FQGNSA. There are 18 residues in the CDR3. This CDR3 is CASSLEGPGWGTSYEQYF. The CDR3 nucleotides read TGTGCCAGCAGTCTAGAGGGTCCTGGCTGGGGGACATCCTACGAGCAGTACTTC.

This chain uses TRBV19 with TRBJ2-1, with 9 bases lining up with TRBD2. CDR1 is LNHDA and CDR2 is SQIVND in the germline V gene (reference sequence). There are 13 residues in the CDR3. After removal of 6 bases from V and 9 bases from J, the junction contained 6 bases not matched to a gene. CDR3 loop: CASRSGGGGEQFF. CDR3 nucleotides: TGTGCCAGTAGGTCAGGCGGGGGGGGTGAGCAGTTCTTC.